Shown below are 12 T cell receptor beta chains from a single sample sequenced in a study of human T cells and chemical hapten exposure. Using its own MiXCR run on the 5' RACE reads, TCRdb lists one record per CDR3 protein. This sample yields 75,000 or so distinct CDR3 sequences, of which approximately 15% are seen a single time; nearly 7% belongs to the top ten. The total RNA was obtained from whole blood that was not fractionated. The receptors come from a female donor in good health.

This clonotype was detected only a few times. In DNA form, the CDR3 reads TGTGCCAGCAGACCCCGGACAGGGAGAAGCCTAGCGGGAGTCGGGGATGAGCAGTTCTTC. This codes for CASRPRTGRSLAGVGDEQFF. V gene TRBV7-9 combines with J gene TRBJ2-1; 10 bases fit TRBD2. Germline loops: CDR1 SEHNR, CDR2 FQNEAQ (reference sequence). The CDR3 totals 20 residues. The V gene end was trimmed by 6 bases and the J gene end by 8 bases; junction bases not matched to a gene: 25. The full variable domain, with the rest looked up from reference TRBV7-9 and TRBJ2-1, is DTGVSQNPRHKITKRGQNVTFRCDPISEHNRLYWYRQTLGQGPEFLTYFQNEAQLEKSRLLSDRFSAERPKGSFSTLEIQRTEQGDSAMYLCASRPRTGRSLAGVGDEQFFGPGTRLTVL.

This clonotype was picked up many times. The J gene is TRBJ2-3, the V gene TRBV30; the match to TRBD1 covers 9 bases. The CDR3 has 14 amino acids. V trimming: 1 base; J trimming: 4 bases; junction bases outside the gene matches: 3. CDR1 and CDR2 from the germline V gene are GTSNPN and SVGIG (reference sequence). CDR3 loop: CAWSGQGGSDTQYF. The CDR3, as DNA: TGTGCCTGGAGTGGACAGGGGGGTTCAGATACGCAGTATTTT.

CDR3 bases: TGCGCCAGCAGAAACGCCCTTATAAAAGAAGAGACCCAGTACTTC. Amino acid sequence: CASRNALIKEETQYF. The chain has TRBV5-1 and TRBJ2-5; no reliable D call. This CDR3 is 15 amino acids long. In germline, CDR1 is SGHRS, CDR2 YFSETQ. Trimming took 5 bases from V and 3 from J, leaving 17 bases between them.

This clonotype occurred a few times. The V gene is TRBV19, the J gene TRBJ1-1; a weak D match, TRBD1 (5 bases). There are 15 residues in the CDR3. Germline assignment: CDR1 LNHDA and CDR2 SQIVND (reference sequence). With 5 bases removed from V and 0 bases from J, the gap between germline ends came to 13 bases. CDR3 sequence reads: CASSRQRTLNTEAFF. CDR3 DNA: TGTGCCAGTAGTCGACAGCGCACCTTGAACACTGAAGCTTTCTTT.

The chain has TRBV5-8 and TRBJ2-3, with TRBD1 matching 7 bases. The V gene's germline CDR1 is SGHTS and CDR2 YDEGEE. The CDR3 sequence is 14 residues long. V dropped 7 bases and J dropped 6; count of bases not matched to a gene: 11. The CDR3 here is CASGQGQPTDTQYF. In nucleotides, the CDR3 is TGTGCCAGCGGGCAGGGACAGCCCACGGATACGCAGTATTTT. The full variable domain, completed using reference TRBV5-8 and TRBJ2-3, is EAGVTQSPTHLIKTRGQQATLRCSPISGHTSVYWYQQALGLGLQFLLWYDEGEERNRGNFPPRFSGRQFPNYSSELNVNALELEDSALYLCASGQGQPTDTQYFGPGTRLTVL.

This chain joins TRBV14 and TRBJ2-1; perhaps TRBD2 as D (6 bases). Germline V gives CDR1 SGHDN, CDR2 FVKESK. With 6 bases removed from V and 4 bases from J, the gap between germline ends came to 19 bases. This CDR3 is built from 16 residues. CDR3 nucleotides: TGTGCCAGCAGTGCTTACCGGGACTCTCGTTACAATGAGCAGTTCTTC. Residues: CASSAYRDSRYNEQFF.

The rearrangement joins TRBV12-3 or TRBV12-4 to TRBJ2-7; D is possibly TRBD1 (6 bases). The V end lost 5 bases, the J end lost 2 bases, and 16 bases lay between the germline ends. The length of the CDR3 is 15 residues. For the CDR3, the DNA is TGTGCCAGCAGTCCCCAACTTGGACAGACCTACGAGCAGTACTTC. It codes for CASSPQLGQTYEQYF.

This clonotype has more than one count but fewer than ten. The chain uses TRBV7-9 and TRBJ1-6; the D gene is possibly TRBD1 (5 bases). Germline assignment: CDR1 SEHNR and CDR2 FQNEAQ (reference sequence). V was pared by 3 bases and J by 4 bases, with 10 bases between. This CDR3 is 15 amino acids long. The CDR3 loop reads CASSLTEVYNSPLHF. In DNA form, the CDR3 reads TGTGCCAGCAGCTTGACAGAAGTATATAATTCACCCCTCCACTTT.

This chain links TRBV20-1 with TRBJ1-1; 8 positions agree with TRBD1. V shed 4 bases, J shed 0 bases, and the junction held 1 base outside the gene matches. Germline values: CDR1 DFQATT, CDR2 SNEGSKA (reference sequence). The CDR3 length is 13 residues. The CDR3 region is CSATDRVNTEAFF. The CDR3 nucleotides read TGCAGTGCTACGGACAGGGTGAACACTGAAGCTTTCTTT.

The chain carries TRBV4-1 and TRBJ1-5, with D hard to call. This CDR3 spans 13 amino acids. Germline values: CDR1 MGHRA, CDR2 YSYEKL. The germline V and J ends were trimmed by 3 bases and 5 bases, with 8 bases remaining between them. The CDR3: CASSHDADQPQHF. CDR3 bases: TGCGCCAGCAGCCATGACGCCGATCAGCCCCAGCATTTT.

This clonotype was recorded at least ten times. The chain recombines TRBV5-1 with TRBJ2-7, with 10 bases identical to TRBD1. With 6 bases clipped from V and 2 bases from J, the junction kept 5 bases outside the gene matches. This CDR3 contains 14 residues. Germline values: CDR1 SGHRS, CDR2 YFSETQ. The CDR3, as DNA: TGCGCCAGCAAGGACGGGACAGGGGCCTACGAGCAGTACTTC. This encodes CASKDGTGAYEQYF.

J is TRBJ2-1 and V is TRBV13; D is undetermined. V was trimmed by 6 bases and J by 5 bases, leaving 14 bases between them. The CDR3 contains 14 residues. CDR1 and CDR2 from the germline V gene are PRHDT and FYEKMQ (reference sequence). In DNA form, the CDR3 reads TGTGCCAGCAGTCCAAGTCCCCTCAACAATGAGCAGTTCTTC. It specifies CASSPSPLNNEQFF.